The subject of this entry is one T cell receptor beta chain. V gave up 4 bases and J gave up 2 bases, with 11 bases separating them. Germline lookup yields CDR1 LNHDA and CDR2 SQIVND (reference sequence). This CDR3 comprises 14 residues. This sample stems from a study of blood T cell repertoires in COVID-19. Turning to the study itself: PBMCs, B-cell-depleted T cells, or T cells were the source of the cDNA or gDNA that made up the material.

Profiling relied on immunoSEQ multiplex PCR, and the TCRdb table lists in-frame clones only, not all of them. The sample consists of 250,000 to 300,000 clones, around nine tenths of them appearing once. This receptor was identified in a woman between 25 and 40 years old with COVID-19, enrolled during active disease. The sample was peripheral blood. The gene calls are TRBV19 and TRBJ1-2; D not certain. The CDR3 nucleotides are TGTGCCAGTAGTAGAGCCCCACAGAACTATGGCTACACCTTC. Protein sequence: CASSRAPQNYGYTF.